Sequencing of this TCR beta chain was carried out in a study of human CD8 memory T cell subsets. Findings and limits, study-wide: Stem-like memory and precursor exhausted T cells were similarly highly diverse; effector memory cells were not.

The CDR3 has 14 residues. Germline CDR1 SGHVS, CDR2 FQNEAQ. Investigators built TCR beta libraries using UMI-labeled 5' RACE. Original processing notes: Between roughly 3,000 and 18,000 functional CDR3 beta clonotypes were found per TCR beta library. No DNA is given; TCRdb re-called the 5' RACE reads and lists each CDR3 protein once. The V and J calls come from TCRdb's annotation, not from the publication. The sample's table shows about 18,000 distinct CDR3 sequences. Notes on this clonotype: The antigen is undetermined.

Total CD8+ T cells were enriched by a separation that was negative and magnetic. The TCR comes from a human donor in good health. The gene calls are TRBV7-8 and TRBJ1-1; TCRdb names TRBD1, which stays unverified in the absence of DNA. The sequenced material came from CD8+ T cells from PBMCs. The CDR3 here is CASSLLGAHTEAFF.